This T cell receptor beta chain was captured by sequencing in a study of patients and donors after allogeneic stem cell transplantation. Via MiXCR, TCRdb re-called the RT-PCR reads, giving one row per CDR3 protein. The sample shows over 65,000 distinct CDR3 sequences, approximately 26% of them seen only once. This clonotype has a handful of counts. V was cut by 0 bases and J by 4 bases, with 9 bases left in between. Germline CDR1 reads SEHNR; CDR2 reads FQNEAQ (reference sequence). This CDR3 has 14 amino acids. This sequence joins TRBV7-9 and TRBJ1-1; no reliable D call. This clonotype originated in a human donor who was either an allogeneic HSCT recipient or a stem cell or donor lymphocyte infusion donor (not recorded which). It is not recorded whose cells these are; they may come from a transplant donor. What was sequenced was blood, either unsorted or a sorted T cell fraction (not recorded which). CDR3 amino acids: CASSLAWMGTEAFF. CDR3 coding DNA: TGTGCCAGCAGCTTAGCGTGGATGGGCACTGAAGCTTTCTTT.